This paragraph reports one T cell receptor beta chain. Its antigen is as yet unknown. The source of the sample is a study of T cell responses to AZD1222 COVID-19 vaccine. General study findings and limits: Baseline seropositivity characterized only a handful of AZD1222 recipients.

The CDR3 has 14 residues. Trimming left V 6 bases short and J 0 bases short, with 14 bases between. The germline V gene encodes CDR1 SQVTM and CDR2 ANQGSEA. TCRdb keeps only in-frame clones here, not all; method: immunoSEQ multiplex PCR. The sample records about 88,000 clones, roughly 89% being singletons. This chain links TRBV29-1 with TRBJ1-2; no clear D. The input for sequencing was peripheral blood, taken 28 days after the second AZD1222 dose. The clonotype originates from an adult who received the AZD1222 COVID-19 vaccine. The CDR3 region is CSVANPGANYGYTF. CDR3 coding DNA: TGCAGCGTCGCAAATCCCGGGGCTAACTATGGCTACACCTTC.